A single sample is the source of the 32 T cell receptor beta chains below, sequenced in a study of blood T cell repertoires in COVID-19. Here immunoSEQ multiplex PCR was the method, and the copy in TCRdb shows in-frame clones only, minus some. The sample lists tens of thousands of clones; about four fifths were seen once. Sample: peripheral blood. The source of these receptors is a human donor in a cohort sampled during active or convalescent COVID-19.

V is TRBV6-6 and J is TRBJ2-2; 8 positions agree with TRBD1. V shed 6 bases, J shed 3 bases, and the junction held 3 bases outside the gene matches. The CDR3 runs 14 residues. Germline V gives CDR1 MNHNY, CDR2 SVGAGI (reference sequence). The CDR3 bases are TGTGCCAGCAGCCACAGGGGGTACACCGGGGAGCTGTTTTTT. Protein product: CASSHRGYTGELFF.

V usage is TRBV19 and J usage is TRBJ2-1; the D gene is possibly TRBD2 (5 bases). CDR3 length: 14 amino acids. V was clipped by 7 bases and J by 0 bases, with 10 bases between them. The germline gives CDR1 LNHDA, CDR2 SQIVND (reference sequence). The CDR3 loop is CASTTGSSYNEQFF. CDR3 coding DNA: TGTGCCAGTACGACTGGGAGCTCCTACAATGAGCAGTTCTTC.

This chain links TRBV6-1 with TRBJ1-2; D is possibly TRBD1 (5 bases). Trimming stripped 3 bases from V and 6 bases from J, with 8 bases between. Germline-derived CDR1 and CDR2 are MNHNS and SASEGT. CDR3 length: 12 amino acids. For the CDR3, the DNA is TGTGCCAGCAGTGACACAGGAGATGGCTACACCTTC. Translating it yields CASSDTGDGYTF.

The chain carries TRBV18 and TRBJ1-6, with D hard to call. CDR1 is KGHSH, CDR2 LQKENI, per germline. This CDR3 is built from 15 residues. Trimming pared 2 bases from V and 7 bases from J, leaving 12 bases between. The CDR3 protein is CASSPEAGRNSPLHF. The CDR3, as DNA: TGTGCCAGCTCACCAGAGGCCGGTCGGAATTCACCCCTCCACTTT. Together with reference TRBV18 and TRBJ1-6, the CDR3 gives the full variable domain: NAGVMQNPRHLVRRRGQEARLRCSPMKGHSHVYWYRQLPEEGLKFMVYLQKENIIDESGMPKERFSAEFPKEGPSILRIQQVVRGDSAAYFCASSPEAGRNSPLHFGNGTRLTVT.

This sequence joins TRBV9 and TRBJ1-2, with D maybe TRBD1 (5 bases). The germline V gene has CDR1 SGDLS and CDR2 YYNGEE. V was trimmed by 0 bases and J by 6 bases, leaving 9 bases between them. The CDR3 loop spans 13 amino acids. The DNA of the CDR3 is TGTGCCAGCAGCGTAGAGGCAGGGCATGGCTACACCTTC. It translates to CASSVEAGHGYTF.

The gene calls are TRBV19 and TRBJ1-5; 11 nucleotides line up with TRBD1. CDR1 is LNHDA, CDR2 SQIVND, per germline (reference sequence). The CDR3 has 14 amino acids. V was pared by 6 bases and J by 4 bases, with 2 bases of the junction left unmatched. CDR3 DNA sequence: TGTGCCAGTAGCGGGACAGGGGGGAATCAGCCCCAGCATTTT. Its protein product is CASSGTGGNQPQHF.

A few counts support this clone. This chain links TRBV12-3 or TRBV12-4 with TRBJ2-5; D may be TRBD1 (5 bases). V was pared by 4 bases and J by 10 bases, with 10 bases between. There are 11 residues in the CDR3. CDR3 nucleotides: TGTGCCAGCAGTTCCTCAGGGATCCAGTACTTC. Encoded protein: CASSSSGIQYF.

J is TRBJ2-1 and V is TRBV2, with a possible D match to TRBD1 (5 bases). The germline CDR1 and CDR2 sequences are SNHLY and FYNNEI. V was clipped by 5 bases and J by 0 bases, with 14 bases between them. The length of the CDR3 is 16 residues. CDR3 amino acids: CASSLRGLSSYNEQFF. The CDR3 coding sequence is TGTGCCAGCAGTCTTAGGGGTTTAAGCTCCTACAATGAGCAGTTCTTC.

This chain's CDR3 is CSGGTSKETQYF. The CDR3 coding sequence is TGCAGCGGAGGGACTAGTAAGGAGACCCAGTACTTC. The chain links TRBV29-1 to TRBJ2-5; 8 positions match TRBD2. V dropped 7 bases and J dropped 5; count of bases not matched to a gene: 6. Germline CDR1 and CDR2: SQVTM and ANQGSEA. CDR3 size: 12 residues.

This chain connects TRBV19 to TRBJ2-3, with 11 nucleotides matching TRBD1. This CDR3 has 18 amino acids. From germline, CDR1 is LNHDA and CDR2 SQIVND (reference sequence). Unmatched junction bases numbered 12, after V lost 4 bases and J lost 3 bases. CDR3 nucleotide sequence: TGTGCCAGTAGTAGGCGGACAGGGGGCGGCGTCGCGACAGATACGCAGTATTTT. Its protein is CASSRRTGGGVATDTQYF.

The chain uses TRBV27 and TRBJ2-7; 9 positions agree with TRBD1. This CDR3 contains 15 residues. V dropped 5 bases and J dropped 7; count of bases not matched to a gene: 12. The germline V gene has CDR1 MNHEY and CDR2 SMNVEV (reference sequence). CDR3 amino acids: CASSPTGTGLWEQYF. CDR3 coding DNA: TGTGCCAGCAGTCCCACCGGGACAGGGCTCTGGGAGCAGTACTTC.

J is TRBJ2-2 and V is TRBV6-6; 8 bases match TRBD1. Trimming removed 6 bases from V and 6 bases from J; junction bases left unmatched: 6. Germline CDR1 is MNHNY and CDR2 is SVGAGI (reference sequence). This CDR3 region has 14 residues. CDR3 region: CASSTQGASGELFF. CDR3 DNA: TGTGCCAGCAGCACCCAGGGGGCATCCGGGGAGCTGTTTTTT.

The rearrangement uses TRBV24-1 and TRBJ2-3; D not resolved. Per the germline V gene, CDR1 is KGHDR and CDR2 is SFDVKD. Between the trimmed V and J ends, which lost 5 bases and 2 bases, there was a span of 7 bases. This CDR3 has 13 amino acids. The DNA of the CDR3 is TGTGCCACCAGTGGCGGTAACACAGATACGCAGTATTTT. It is translated as CATSGGNTDTQYF.

The gene calls are TRBV7-2 and TRBJ2-7, with 14 bases identical to TRBD2. V dropped 5 bases and J dropped 1; count of bases not matched to a gene: 7. Germline V gives CDR1 SGHTA, CDR2 FQGNSA. This CDR3 is built from 17 residues. CDR3 DNA sequence: TGTGCCAGCAGCCTAATCGGACTAGCGGGGGGTTCCTACGAGCAGTACTTC. Encoded protein: CASSLIGLAGGSYEQYF.

The chain is built from TRBV5-6 and TRBJ2-3; a possible D gene is TRBD1 (6 bases). Germline values: CDR1 SGHDT, CDR2 YYEEEE. The CDR3 has 14 residues. V was trimmed by 4 bases and J by 3 bases, leaving 12 bases between them. CDR3 region: CASSQLTGTDTQYF. For the CDR3, the DNA is TGTGCCAGCAGCCAGCTGACAGGTACAGATACGCAGTATTTT.

The DNA for the CDR3 is TGTGCCATCAGTGATCGGCGGGCCGAGCAGTACTTC. Its translation is CAISDRRAEQYF. V and J are TRBV10-3 and TRBJ2-7, with D perhaps matching TRBD2 (5 bases). Trimming took 3 bases from V and 6 from J, leaving 9 bases between them. Germline V gives CDR1 ENHRY, CDR2 SYGVKD. CDR3 length: 12 amino acids.

V is TRBV6-5 and J is TRBJ1-2; 9 bases align to TRBD1. This CDR3 comprises 14 residues. Germline V gene lookup returns CDR1 MNHEY and CDR2 SVGAGI. V shed 5 bases and J 7 bases; nucleotides not matched to a gene: 8. Here the CDR3 DNA reads TGTGCCAGCAGTAGGACAGGGGAGATCACTGGCTACACCTTC. It is translated as CASSRTGEITGYTF.

This clone showed up just once. V gene TRBV30 combines with J gene TRBJ2-2, with D perhaps matching TRBD1 (6 bases). CDR1 is GTSNPN and CDR2 is SVGIG in the germline V gene (reference sequence). The CDR3 sequence is 15 residues long. V was clipped by 0 bases and J by 0 bases, with 8 bases between them. The CDR3, as DNA: TGTGCCTGGAGTGTAGGGGGTACGAACACCGGGGAGCTGTTTTTT. This gives the protein CAWSVGGTNTGELFF.

The chain is built from TRBV6-5 and TRBJ1-1, with 8 nucleotides matching TRBD1. With 5 bases clipped from V and 4 bases from J, the junction kept 6 bases outside the gene matches. The CDR3 covers 14 residues. Germline-derived CDR1 and CDR2 are MNHEY and SVGAGI. The CDR3 nucleotides are TGTGCCAGCAGTCGTCAGCAGGGGGCCACTGAAGCTTTCTTT. It yields the protein CASSRQQGATEAFF.

The V and J genes are TRBV5-1 and TRBJ2-2; the match to TRBD2 covers 11 bases. The germline V gene encodes CDR1 SGHRS and CDR2 YFSETQ. The CDR3 extends over 16 amino acids. The J segment lost 2 bases and the V segment lost 3 bases, leaving 3 bases of the junction unmatched. CDR3 amino acids: CASSSLAGGNTGELFF. DNA for the CDR3: TGCGCCAGCAGCTCGCTAGCGGGGGGAAACACCGGGGAGCTGTTTTTT. Full variable domain (rest looked up from reference TRBV5-1 and TRBJ2-2): KAGVTQTPRYLIKTRGQQVTLSCSPISGHRSVSWYQQTPGQGLQFLFEYFSETQRNKGNFPGRFSGRQFSNSRSEMNVSTLELGDSALYLCASSSLAGGNTGELFFGEGSRLTVL.

The gene calls are TRBV6-1 and TRBJ2-7; TRBD2 matches 14 bases. V trimming: 2 bases; J trimming: 4 bases; junction bases outside the gene matches: 7. The CDR3 spans 17 residues. Germline V gene data show CDR1 as MNHNS and CDR2 as SASEGT. The CDR3 here is CASSERRLAGGRYEQYF. CDR3 nucleotide sequence: TGTGCCAGCAGTGAACGCAGACTAGCGGGGGGGCGGTACGAGCAGTACTTC.

The chain recombines TRBV19 with TRBJ1-2; 7 bases are shared with TRBD1. Germline CDR1 LNHDA, CDR2 SQIVND (reference sequence). The length of the CDR3 is 15 residues. The ends lost 4 bases at V and 0 bases at J; junction bases unmatched: 5. CDR3 nucleotides: TGTGCCAGTAGTACCGGGACAGACACTAACTATGGCTACACCTTC. It encodes CASSTGTDTNYGYTF. The full variable domain, rest sourced from reference TRBV19 and TRBJ1-2, is DGGITQSPKYLFRKEGQNVTLSCEQNLNHDAMYWYRQDPGQGLRLIYYSQIVNDFQKGDIAEGYSVSREKKESFPLTVTSAQKNPTAFYLCASSTGTDTNYGYTFGSGTRLTVV.

V usage is TRBV19 and J usage is TRBJ1-2; 9 bases align to TRBD1. This CDR3 spans 17 amino acids. Germline V gene data show CDR1 as LNHDA and CDR2 as SQIVND (reference sequence). Trimming at V came to 2 bases and at J to 4 bases, leaving 11 bases not matched to a gene. The CDR3 nucleotides read TGTGCCAGTAGTATAACAGCCGGGACAGGGAAGCTCTATGGCTACACCTTC. Its protein is CASSITAGTGKLYGYTF.

The chain carries TRBV5-6 and TRBJ2-1; 9 nucleotides match TRBD2. Trimming cost V 8 bases and J 9 bases; bases outside gene matches: 12. The CDR3 length is 14 residues. Germline CDR1 is SGHDT and CDR2 is YYEEEE. CDR3 coding DNA: TGTGCCAGTGAGGGAGCGGGGGGCAGAAGTGAGCAGTTCTTC. Its protein is CASEGAGGRSEQFF.

This clone was detected a few times. The V call is TRBV13, the J call TRBJ2-7, with 13 bases that match TRBD2. The CDR3 covers 16 residues. Per germline, CDR1 PRHDT and CDR2 FYEKMQ (reference sequence). V was pared by 5 bases and J by 1 base, with 5 bases of the junction left unmatched. The CDR3, as DNA: TGTGCCAGCAGCCCTGGGACTAGCGGGGTTTCCTACGAGCAGTACTTC. Amino acids: CASSPGTSGVSYEQYF.

The J gene is TRBJ1-1, the V gene TRBV5-1; D unresolved. Germline V gives CDR1 SGHRS, CDR2 YFSETQ. With 4 bases removed from V and 7 bases from J, the gap between germline ends came to 11 bases. The CDR3 sequence is 12 residues long. The CDR3 here is CASSLGEVEAFF. The CDR3 DNA sequence: TGCGCCAGCAGCCTCGGGGAGGTTGAAGCTTTCTTT.

J is TRBJ2-7 and V is TRBV10-3, with 11 bases aligning to TRBD2. The CDR3 length is 17 residues. V lost 2 bases to trimming and J lost 0 bases; unmatched junction nucleotides: 6. Germline CDR1 and CDR2: ENHRY and SYGVKD. The CDR3 here is CAISEGLAGGSSYEQYF. The CDR3 region has the DNA TGTGCCATCAGTGAGGGGCTAGCGGGGGGATCCTCCTACGAGCAGTACTTC.

The chain joins TRBV29-1 to TRBJ1-2; TRBD1 might be the D (5 bases). Trimming removed 5 bases from V and 4 bases from J, with 11 bases in between. Germline V lookup: CDR1 SQVTM, CDR2 ANQGSEA. The CDR3 runs to 12 residues. The CDR3 here is CSVSQGPYGYTF. CDR3 sequence (DNA): TGCAGCGTTTCGCAGGGTCCCTATGGCTACACCTTC.

This clone occurred many times. This chain joins TRBV5-1 and TRBJ2-1; tentatively, D is TRBD2 (6 bases). V lost 0 bases, J lost 4 bases, and 11 bases lay in between. The length of the CDR3 is 15 residues. Per germline, CDR1 SGHRS and CDR2 YFSETQ. The CDR3, as DNA: TGCGCCAGCAGCTTGGTCGGGGGACCTTACAATGAGCAGTTCTTC. Encoded protein: CASSLVGGPYNEQFF.

Only one count was recorded for this clone. The chain uses TRBV7-9 and TRBJ2-6, with 7 bases lining up with TRBD1. The V and J ends lost 4 bases and 0 bases, in that order; junction bases with no gene match: 9. This CDR3 spans 18 amino acids. Germline V gives CDR1 SEHNR, CDR2 FQNEAQ (reference sequence). The CDR3 DNA is TGTGCCAGCAGCTCCCAGACAGGGCCCAGCTCTGGGGCCAACGTCCTGACTTTC. Translation: CASSSQTGPSSGANVLTF.

This clone showed up just a few times. The V and J genes are TRBV7-2 and TRBJ2-5; 8 positions agree with TRBD2. The trim removed 5 bases at V and 5 bases at J, leaving 10 bases unmatched. Germline V gene lookup returns CDR1 SGHTA and CDR2 FQGNSA. This CDR3 contains 15 residues. CDR3 bases: TGTGCCAGCAGCGCCGGGAGGGGAAGAAGCGAGACCCAGTACTTC. It specifies CASSAGRGRSETQYF.

The chain's CDR3 is CASSQIQGPAGELFF. For the CDR3, the DNA is TGTGCCAGCAGCCAAATACAGGGGCCTGCCGGGGAGCTGTTTTTT. The chain combines TRBV7-9 with TRBJ2-2; TRBD1 aligns across 7 bases. In germline, CDR1 is SEHNR, CDR2 FQNEAQ (reference sequence). The CDR3 is 15 residues long. The V segment lost 5 bases and the J segment 6 bases; nucleotides outside the gene matches: 9. Looking up the rest from reference TRBV7-9 and TRBJ2-2 gives the full variable domain: DTGVSQNPRHKITKRGQNVTFRCDPISEHNRLYWYRQTLGQGPEFLTYFQNEAQLEKSRLLSDRFSAERPKGSFSTLEIQRTEQGDSAMYLCASSQIQGPAGELFFGEGSRLTVL.